Sequencing of this T cell receptor beta chain was carried out in a study of neurological immune-mediated disorders (dated by TCRdb to about 2019). Looking at the study overall: Of the approximately 34 multiple sclerosis patients, some 31 had relapsing-remitting MS and 3 had secondary progressive MS. Peripheral blood TCR-beta repertoires from patients with HTLV-I-associated myelopathy (HAM/TSP), patients with multiple sclerosis, and healthy controls were compared in the study using UMI-based sequencing. Longitudinal samples, technical triplicates and paired sorted CD4+ and CD8+ T-cell subsets, alongside PBMC samples, were included among the approximately 99 TCR-beta libraries. The cohort comprised 68 subjects: approximately 15 HAM/TSP patients, approximately 34 multiple sclerosis patients and 20 or so healthy controls.

There are 15 amino acids in the CDR3, from cysteine to phenylalanine inclusive. CDR3 DNA is the only sequence kept; it has 45 bases, read in frame from the first base. The germline V gene (reference sequence) supplies CDR1 MNHEY and CDR2 SMNVEV. Germline trimming: 5 bases from V, 3 bases from J; junction bases outside gene matches: 9. Broad study findings and their caveats: TCR clonal expansion was highest in HAM/TSP patients and lowest in MS patients, with MS patients falling below even healthy controls. Repertoires from 18 of 34 MS patients were grouped by phylogenetic analysis into a cluster of related CDR3 sequences, suggesting a possible repertoire-level signature. Expanded clones from different subjects shared no identical CDR3 amino acid sequences, which suggests that TCR-beta repertoires were private in all groups. No clinical or MRI features were associated with the MS cluster, and the authors said that larger cohorts are needed.

cDNA was synthesized by template-switch 5'RACE using a primer carrying a 10-nucleotide random unique molecular identifier by which each TCR transcript was tagged. Over 190 million TCR-beta sequences, covering 15-18 subjects, were produced in each sequencing run. The RNeasy kit was used for extraction of total RNA. Using the KAPA Real-time Library Amplification kit, TCR-beta VDJ regions were amplified with primers for the TCR constant region and the 5'RACE anchor. A first PCR added sample indexes and Illumina adaptors, and a second PCR then raised library yield. After Ampure bead purification, the TCR product of roughly 650 bp was size-selected on a 2% E-gel SizeSelection system. Before pooling, library quality was assessed on a Bioanalyzer, concentration was determined with Qubit, and library quantification was performed with the Kapa Library Quantification kit. Libraries were sequenced paired-end 2 x 150 bp on an Illumina HiSeq 2500. To increase sequence diversity, about 25-30% phiX was spiked into each library pool. Concerning the study's data processing: Quality-filtered reads were processed with the UMI-based MiGEC pipeline, which removed over 75% of raw TCR sequences during error correction. VDJ genes were aligned to IMGT germline references, and clonotypes were defined by unique CDR3 amino acid sequence plus V-J genes. Clonal expansion, Shannon diversity, and CDR3 relatedness (CalcPairwiseDistances, ClusterSamples) were evaluated with VDJtools, and phylogenetic trees were built with CLCbio workbench. Expanded clones were defined as having at least 8 unique UMIs, based on coefficient-of-variation modelling across technical triplicates. TCRdb reworked the public reads: Q25 trimming with fastp, MiXCR clone assembly, productive beta chains retained. Merged by CDR3 protein, the rows form single entries marked with the most common genes and DNA. The V and J calls follow TCRdb's processing rather than the paper's. This sample lists about 55,000 distinct CDR3 sequences; 3.6% were detected once. The ten largest make up approximately 1.6% of the sample.

The table lists this clonotype with many counts. Its binding antigen is unknown. It has no much larger one-base neighbor in the sample; base qualities were not kept. For unsorted PBMC libraries, 2 million PBMCs were used after storage in RNAlater at -80 degrees C until RNA extraction. Multiple sclerosis patients were enrolled in a US clinical protocol evaluating disease progression by magnetic resonance imaging. Peripheral blood was subjected to Ficoll-Hypaque density gradient centrifugation to isolate PBMCs, which were then cryopreserved in liquid nitrogen. The TCR originated in a man aged 30 to 39 with multiple sclerosis. Material for sequencing was PBMCs. The rearrangement joined TRBV27 to TRBJ2-5; 7 bases in the junction line up with TRBD1. The CDR3 region reads CASSRSGQVEETQYF. Here is the DNA: TGTGCCAGCAGTCGATCCGGACAGGTCGAAGAGACCCAGTACTTC.